The text below deals with one T cell receptor beta chain. The antigen is undetermined. Here immunoSEQ multiplex PCR was the method, and the copy in TCRdb shows in-frame clones only, minus some. The data show 36,000 or so clones, roughly 87% seen once. This sample was taken from a study of T cells in narcolepsy. Study as a whole: Donors had narcolepsy type 1 or type 2, or were healthy controls.

Study outcomes and limitations: HCRT-specific and TRIB2-specific autoreactive clonotypes appeared among same-patient CSF and blood CD4+ clonotypes. Healthy controls reportedly lacked the autoreactive clonotypes serially found in patients' blood. In some patient and control memory CD4+ samples, autoreactive clones were absent.

This TCR came from a human donor with narcolepsy. Material: CD45RA- memory CD4+ T cells from PBMCs.

CDR3 bases: TGTGCCAGCAGTTCCCAAGCAGGGCCCTATGGCTACACCTTC. Residues: CASSSQAGPYGYTF. The rearrangement links TRBV27 to TRBJ1-2; TRBD1 is a possible D gene (5 bases). V gave up 4 bases and J gave up 4 bases, with 13 bases separating them. Germline V gene sequence: CDR1 MNHEY, CDR2 SMNVEV (reference sequence). The CDR3 runs 14 residues.